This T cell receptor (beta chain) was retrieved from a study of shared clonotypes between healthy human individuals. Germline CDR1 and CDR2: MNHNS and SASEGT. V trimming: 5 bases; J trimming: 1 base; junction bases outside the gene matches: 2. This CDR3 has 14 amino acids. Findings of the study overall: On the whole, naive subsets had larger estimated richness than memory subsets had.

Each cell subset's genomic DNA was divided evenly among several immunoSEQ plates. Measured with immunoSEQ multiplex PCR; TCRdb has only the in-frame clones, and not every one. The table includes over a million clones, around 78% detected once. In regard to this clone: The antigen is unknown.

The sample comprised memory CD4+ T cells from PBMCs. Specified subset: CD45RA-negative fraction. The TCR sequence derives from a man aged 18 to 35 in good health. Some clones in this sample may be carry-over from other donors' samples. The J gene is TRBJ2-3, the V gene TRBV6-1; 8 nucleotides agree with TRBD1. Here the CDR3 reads CASSRQGRTDTQYF. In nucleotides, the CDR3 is TGTGCCAGCAGTCGACAGGGGCGCACAGATACGCAGTATTTT.